This T cell receptor beta chain was retrieved from a study of T-cell reconstitution after alpha-beta-depleted transplantation in children. Unique molecular identifiers were incorporated when the TCRbeta library was constructed. One entry per CDR3 protein, called by TCRdb with MiXCR from the PCR reads. The sample includes 450,000 to 600,000 distinct CDR3 sequences, more than 9% of them seen just once. The CDR3 contains 15 residues. The germline V gene has CDR1 SGHRS and CDR2 YFSETQ. J was trimmed by 5 bases and V by 1 base; bases with no gene match: 6. This clonotype was seen many times. This TCR derives from a child aged 2-15 years with inherited bone marrow failure, due to receive a stem cell transplant. The sample consisted of PBMCs, taken before TCRalphabeta/CD19-depleted stem cell transplant. The chain links TRBV5-1 to TRBJ2-1, with 7 nucleotides matching TRBD2. The CDR3: CASSLIGGLNNEQFF. In DNA form, the CDR3 reads TGCGCCAGCAGCTTGATCGGGGGGTTGAACAATGAGCAGTTCTTC.